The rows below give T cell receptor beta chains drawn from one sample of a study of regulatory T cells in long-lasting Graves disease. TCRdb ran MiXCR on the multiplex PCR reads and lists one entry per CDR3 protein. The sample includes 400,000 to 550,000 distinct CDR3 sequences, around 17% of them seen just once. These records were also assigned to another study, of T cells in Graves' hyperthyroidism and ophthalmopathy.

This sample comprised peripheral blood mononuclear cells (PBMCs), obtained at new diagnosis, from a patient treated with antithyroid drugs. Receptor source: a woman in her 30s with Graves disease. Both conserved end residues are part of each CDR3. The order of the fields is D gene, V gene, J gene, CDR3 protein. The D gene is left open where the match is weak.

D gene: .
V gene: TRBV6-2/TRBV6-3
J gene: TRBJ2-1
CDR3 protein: CASSTGPSSYNEQFF

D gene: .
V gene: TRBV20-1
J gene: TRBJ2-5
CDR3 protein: CSTRSLGAGYQETQYF

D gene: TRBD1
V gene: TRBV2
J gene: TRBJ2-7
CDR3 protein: CASSWTGGTTAYEQYF

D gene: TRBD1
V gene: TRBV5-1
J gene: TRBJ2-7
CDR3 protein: CASSSTSDRGSYEQYF

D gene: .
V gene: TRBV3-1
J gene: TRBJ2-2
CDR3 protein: CASSLLAVANTGELFF

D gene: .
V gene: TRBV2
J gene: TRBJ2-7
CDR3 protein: CASRRGASQSDEQYF

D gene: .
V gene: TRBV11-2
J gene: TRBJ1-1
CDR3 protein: CASSLDRKREAFF

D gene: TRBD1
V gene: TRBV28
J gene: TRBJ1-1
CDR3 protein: CASSLQGNLYEAFF

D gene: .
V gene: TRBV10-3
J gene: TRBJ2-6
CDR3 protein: CAIRETGTGIPTLGANVLTF

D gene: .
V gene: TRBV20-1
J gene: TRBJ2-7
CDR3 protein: CSAWTTISPTYEQYF

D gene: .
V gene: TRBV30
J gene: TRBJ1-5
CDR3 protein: CAWSVQSNQPQHF

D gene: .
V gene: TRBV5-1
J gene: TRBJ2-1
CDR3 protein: CASSLDSGRKYNEQFF

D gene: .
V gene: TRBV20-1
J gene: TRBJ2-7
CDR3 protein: CSASGQAGLGASYEQYF

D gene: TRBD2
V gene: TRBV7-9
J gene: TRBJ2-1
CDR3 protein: CASSYPRGAGNEQFF

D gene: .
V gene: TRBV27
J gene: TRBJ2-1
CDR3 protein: CASSQSWLADNEQFF

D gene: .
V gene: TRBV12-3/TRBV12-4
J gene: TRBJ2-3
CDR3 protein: CASSLSVRTDTQYF

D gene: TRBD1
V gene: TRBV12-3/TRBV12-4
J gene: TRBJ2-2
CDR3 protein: CASSGYRGDTGELFF

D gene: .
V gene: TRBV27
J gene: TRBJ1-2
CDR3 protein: CASSFRGGRGDGYTF

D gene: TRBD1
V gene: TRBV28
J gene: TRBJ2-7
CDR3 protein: CAGRGQGSYEQYF

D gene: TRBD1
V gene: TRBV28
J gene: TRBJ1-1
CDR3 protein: CASSPNLGQLNTEAFF

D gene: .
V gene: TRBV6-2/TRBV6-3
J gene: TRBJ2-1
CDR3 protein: CASRTDYRLDRGSYNEQFF

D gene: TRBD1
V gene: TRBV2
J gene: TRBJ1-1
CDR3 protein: CASRDRTGNTEAFF

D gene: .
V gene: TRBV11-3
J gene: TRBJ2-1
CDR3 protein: CASSFAGRDHEQFF

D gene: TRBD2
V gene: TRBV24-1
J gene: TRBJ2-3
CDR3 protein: CATSDVSGVRTDTQYF

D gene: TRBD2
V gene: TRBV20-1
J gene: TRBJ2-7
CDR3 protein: CSARDPLAGLSEQYF

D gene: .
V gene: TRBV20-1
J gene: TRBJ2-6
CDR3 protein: CSARDRAYGANVLTF

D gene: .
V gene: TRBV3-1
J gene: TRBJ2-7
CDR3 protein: CASSQSRTYEQYF

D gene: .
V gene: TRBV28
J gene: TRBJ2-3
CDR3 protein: CASTTPSGSTDTQYF

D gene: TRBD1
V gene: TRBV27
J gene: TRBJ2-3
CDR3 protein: CASSATGWRTDTQYF

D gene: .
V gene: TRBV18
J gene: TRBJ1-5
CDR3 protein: CASSPERGFTNQPQHF

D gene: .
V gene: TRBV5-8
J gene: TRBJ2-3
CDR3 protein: CASSRGAGTQYF